These 13 T cell receptor beta chains share one sample of origin, sequenced in a study of T cell responses to AZD1222 COVID-19 vaccine. The assay was immunoSEQ multiplex PCR, and TCRdb's table has in-frame clones only and misses some. The sample consists of fewer than 150,000 clones, about 92% of them appearing once. The material was peripheral blood, obtained on day 0 of AZD1222 vaccination. These TCRs come from an adult in good health.

The chain carries TRBV27 and TRBJ1-5; TRBD1 aligns across 9 bases. Trimming removed 4 bases from V and 8 bases from J; junction bases left unmatched: 6. The germline gives CDR1 MNHEY, CDR2 SMNVEV (reference sequence). This CDR3 has 14 residues. The CDR3 spells CASSSGTGKKPQHF. In nucleotides, the CDR3 is TGTGCCAGCAGTTCCGGGACAGGGAAGAAGCCCCAGCATTTT.

The chain uses TRBV29-1 and TRBJ2-7; no clear D. The CDR3 contains 11 residues. V lost 2 bases to trimming and J lost 3 bases, with 5 bases between them. Germline values: CDR1 SQVTM, CDR2 ANQGSEA. The CDR3 protein is CSVENRYEQYF. The CDR3 DNA reads TGCAGCGTTGAAAACCGCTACGAGCAGTACTTC.

This chain uses TRBV28 with TRBJ1-1; D perhaps matches TRBD1 (5 bases). This CDR3 spans 13 amino acids. V was cut by 1 base and J by 4 bases, with 7 bases left in between. Germline V gene lookup returns CDR1 MDHEN and CDR2 SYDVKM. The CDR3, as DNA: TGTGCCAGCAGTTTATTGCAGGGCACTGAAGCTTTCTTT. Protein product: CASSLLQGTEAFF.

This chain joins TRBV5-1 and TRBJ1-2; D is undetermined. Trimming took off 0 bases at V and 4 bases at J, with 7 bases between the two ends. The CDR3 contains 13 residues. Germline CDR1 SGHRS, CDR2 YFSETQ. CDR3 residues: CASSLGQSYGYTF. The CDR3 DNA follows: TGCGCCAGCAGCTTGGGCCAGAGCTATGGCTACACCTTC. Variable domain in full (rest from reference TRBV5-1 and TRBJ1-2): KAGVTQTPRYLIKTRGQQVTLSCSPISGHRSVSWYQQTPGQGLQFLFEYFSETQRNKGNFPGRFSGRQFSNSRSEMNVSTLELGDSALYLCASSLGQSYGYTFGSGTRLTVV.

The genes are TRBV2 and TRBJ2-1; 12 bases fit TRBD2. Germline values: CDR1 SNHLY, CDR2 FYNNEI. The J segment lost 9 bases and the V segment lost 0 bases, leaving 6 bases of the junction unmatched. There are 16 residues in the CDR3. As DNA, the CDR3 is TGTGCCAGCAGTGAAGCTGCTAGCGGGGGGGCAATTGAGCAGTTCTTC. Its translation: CASSEAASGGAIEQFF.

This sequence joins TRBV7-9 and TRBJ1-5; D is uncertain. This CDR3 is 14 amino acids long. Trimming cost V 5 bases and J 1 base, with 9 bases left between them. From germline, CDR1 is SEHNR and CDR2 FQNEAQ (reference sequence). In DNA form, the CDR3 reads TGTGCCAGCAGCAATGGGATAAGCAATCAGCCCCAGCATTTT. It encodes CASSNGISNQPQHF.

The chain links TRBV6-5 to TRBJ1-3; D gene uncertain. The V end was cut by 6 bases, the J end by 0 bases, with 12 bases between. The CDR3 has 15 amino acids. Looked up from germline, CDR1 is MNHEY and CDR2 is SVGAGI. The CDR3 nucleotides are TGTGCCAGCAGAAAAGGACTGCACTCTGGAAACACCATATATTTT. Its protein product is CASRKGLHSGNTIYF.

The CDR3 spells CASSRAGDNSPLHF. CDR3 DNA: TGCGCCAGCAGCCGGGCAGGAGATAATTCACCCCTCCACTTT. The J gene is TRBJ1-6, the V gene TRBV4-1; D unclear. V shed 4 bases and J shed 5 bases, with 9 bases lying between them. The CDR3 covers 14 residues. In germline, CDR1 is MGHRA, CDR2 YSYEKL.

This chain joins TRBV5-6 and TRBJ1-6, with 7 bases lining up with TRBD1. Losses at the gene ends were 2 bases for V and 18 bases for J; bases not matched to a gene: 8. From germline, CDR1 is SGHDT and CDR2 YYEEEE. The CDR3 is made up of 12 amino acids. The CDR3 coding sequence is TGTGCCAGCAGCTTTATGGGACAGCTCCCCCACTTT. It codes for CASSFMGQLPHF.

The chain couples TRBV5-1 to TRBJ1-3, with TRBD1 as a possible D gene (6 bases). The V gene lost 2 bases and the J gene lost 0 bases, with 9 bases spanning the gap. In germline, CDR1 is SGHRS, CDR2 YFSETQ. CDR3 length: 15 residues. For the CDR3, the DNA is TGCGCCAGCAGCTTTGGGGACATCTCTGGAAACACCATATATTTT. Translation gives CASSFGDISGNTIYF.

The gene calls are TRBV18 and TRBJ1-3; no firm D call. The V and J ends lost 4 bases and 0 bases respectively, with 16 bases between them. CDR1 and CDR2 from the germline V gene are KGHSH and LQKENI. The CDR3 has 17 residues. The CDR3 bases are TGTGCCAGCTCACGTGAACTCAAACAAACCTCTGGAAACACCATATATTTT. It is translated as CASSRELKQTSGNTIYF.

The rearrangement joins TRBV7-9 to TRBJ2-1; D ambiguous. V was shortened by 2 bases and J by 9 bases, with 8 bases between the two germline ends. Germline CDR1 and CDR2: SEHNR and FQNEAQ (reference sequence). The length of the CDR3 is 12 residues. The CDR3 sequence is CASSLIGLEQFF. Here the CDR3 DNA reads TGTGCCAGCAGCTTAATAGGGCTTGAGCAGTTCTTC.

V gene TRBV19 combines with J gene TRBJ1-1; D possibly corresponds to TRBD1 (5 bases). CDR1 is LNHDA, CDR2 SQIVND, per germline (reference sequence). The CDR3 is 13 amino acids. The ends were cut back, 1 base at V and 7 bases at J, with 10 bases in the middle. The CDR3 loop is CASSIGGVVEAFF. For the CDR3, the DNA is TGTGCCAGTAGTATAGGGGGGGTTGTTGAAGCTTTCTTT. The variable domain in full, completed from reference TRBV19 and TRBJ1-1, reads DGGITQSPKYLFRKEGQNVTLSCEQNLNHDAMYWYRQDPGQGLRLIYYSQIVNDFQKGDIAEGYSVSREKKESFPLTVTSAQKNPTAFYLCASSIGGVVEAFFGQGTRLTVV.